Each of the 5 T cell receptor beta chains below was sequenced from the same sample in a study of blood T cell repertoires in COVID-19 (dated by TCRdb to about 2020). Receptor libraries were prepared by the immunoSEQ multiplex PCR assay. Sourced from immuneACCESS, this table was stored by TCRdb with only in-frame sequences that have V and J called. A share of the clones is absent; for the studies checked, an unresolved V gene accounts for under half, and the remainder has no known explanation. In this sample the table shows some 240,000 clones, roughly 84% of which occur a single time. The ten largest clones capture 5% to 7.5% of the sample. Sequenced material: PBMCs or T cells enriched from blood (not recorded which). All receptors derive from a woman aged 45-59 years who had been exposed to COVID-19.

V is TRBV7-3 and J is TRBJ2-1, with a possible D match to TRBD1 (5 bases). The V end lost 6 bases, the J end lost 0 bases, and 15 bases lay between the germline ends. The germline V gene encodes CDR1 SGHTA and CDR2 FQGTGA. The CDR3 contains 16 residues. CDR3 sequence reads: CASSLTASSSYNEQFF. In nucleotides, the CDR3 is TGTGCCAGCAGTTTGACAGCCTCAAGCTCCTACAATGAGCAGTTCTTC.

This rearrangement joins TRBV19 to TRBJ1-4; D ambiguous. The CDR3 length is 13 residues. V lost 7 bases to trimming and J lost 3 bases, with 9 bases between them. Germline V gene sequence: CDR1 LNHDA, CDR2 SQIVND (reference sequence). Here the CDR3 DNA reads TGTGCCAGTACCGGGGTCCCTAATGAAAAACTGTTTTTT. This codes for CASTGVPNEKLFF.

The chain recombines TRBV18 with TRBJ2-6; D perhaps matches TRBD1 (6 bases). V was trimmed by 3 bases and J by 1 base, leaving 16 bases between them. This CDR3 is 18 amino acids long. Germline loops: CDR1 KGHSH, CDR2 LQKENI. The CDR3 coding sequence is TGTGCCAGCTCACCGCTTGACAGGACCGCTTCTGGGGCCAACGTCCTGACTTTC. It yields the protein CASSPLDRTASGANVLTF.

This chain uses TRBV19 with TRBJ2-5; 9 bases align to TRBD1. With V trimmed by 9 bases and J by 7 bases, 15 bases remained unmatched. Germline V gives CDR1 LNHDA, CDR2 SQIVND (reference sequence). The CDR3 spans 15 residues. CDR3 sequence reads: CASRPGTGLRGTQYF. CDR3 sequence (DNA): TGTGCCAGCCGTCCCGGGACAGGGTTGCGGGGGACCCAGTACTTC.

J is TRBJ1-2 and V is TRBV29-1; D gene uncertain. CDR1 SQVTM and CDR2 ANQGSEA come from the germline V gene. This CDR3 is 13 amino acids long. V was shortened by 0 bases and J by 8 bases, with 13 bases between the two germline ends. The CDR3 nucleotides read TGCAGCGTTGAAGATCTTTCGAGGGTCGGCTACACCTTC. Translated, it gives CSVEDLSRVGYTF.